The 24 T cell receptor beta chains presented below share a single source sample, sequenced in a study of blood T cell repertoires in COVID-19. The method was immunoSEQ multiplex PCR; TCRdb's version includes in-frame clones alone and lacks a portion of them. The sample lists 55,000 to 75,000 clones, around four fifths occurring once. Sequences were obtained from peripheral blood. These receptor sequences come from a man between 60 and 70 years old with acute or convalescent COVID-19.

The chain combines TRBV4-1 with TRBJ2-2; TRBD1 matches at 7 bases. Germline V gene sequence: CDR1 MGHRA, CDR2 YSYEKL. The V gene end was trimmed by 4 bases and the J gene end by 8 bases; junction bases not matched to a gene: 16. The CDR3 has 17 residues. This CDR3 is CASSRQLPGQSLGELFF. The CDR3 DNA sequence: TGCGCCAGCAGCCGACAACTCCCGGGACAGAGCTTGGGGGAGCTGTTTTTT.

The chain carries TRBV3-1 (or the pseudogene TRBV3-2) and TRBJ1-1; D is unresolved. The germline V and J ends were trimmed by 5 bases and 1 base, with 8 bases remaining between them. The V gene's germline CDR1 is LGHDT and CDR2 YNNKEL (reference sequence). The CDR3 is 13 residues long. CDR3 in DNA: TGTGCCAGCAGCGGGAGTTCGAACACTGAAGCTTTCTTT. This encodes CASSGSSNTEAFF.

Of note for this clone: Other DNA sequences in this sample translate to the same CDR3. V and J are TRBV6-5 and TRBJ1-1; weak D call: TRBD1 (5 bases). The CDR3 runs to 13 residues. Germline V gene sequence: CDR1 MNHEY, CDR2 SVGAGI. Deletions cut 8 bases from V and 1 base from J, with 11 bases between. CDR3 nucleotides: TGTGCCAGCCGAAGGGGTACGAACACTGAAGCTTTCTTT. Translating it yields CASRRGTNTEAFF.

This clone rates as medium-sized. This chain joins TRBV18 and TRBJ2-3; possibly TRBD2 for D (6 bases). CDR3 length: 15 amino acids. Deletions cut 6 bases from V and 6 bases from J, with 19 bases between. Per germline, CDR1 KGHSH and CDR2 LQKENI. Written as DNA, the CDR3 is TGTGCCAGCTCCCCGGAGCCGACACGGGAGGATACGCAGTATTTT. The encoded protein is CASSPEPTREDTQYF.

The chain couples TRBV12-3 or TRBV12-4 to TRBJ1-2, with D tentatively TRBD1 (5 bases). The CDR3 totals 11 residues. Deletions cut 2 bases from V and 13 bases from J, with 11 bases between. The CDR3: CASSLRGGITF. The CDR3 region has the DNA TGTGCCAGCAGTTTAAGGGGCGGTATCACCTTC.

CDR3 in DNA: TGTGCCAGCAGTTTCGACAGGGCGAACTATGGCTACACCTTC. Translation: CASSFDRANYGYTF. The chain employs TRBV6-5 and TRBJ1-2, with 7 positions matching TRBD1. The CDR3 is 14 residues long. V lost 4 bases, J lost 2 bases, and 4 bases stayed unmatched. Germline CDR1 and CDR2: MNHEY and SVGAGI.

The CDR3 coding sequence is TGTGCACAGGGGACAGGGGGCGAAGCTTTCTTT. It translates to CAQGTGGEAFF. J is TRBJ1-1 and V is TRBV2; 12 bases line up with TRBD1. The CDR3 sequence is 11 residues long. Germline V gene data show CDR1 as SNHLY and CDR2 as FYNNEI.

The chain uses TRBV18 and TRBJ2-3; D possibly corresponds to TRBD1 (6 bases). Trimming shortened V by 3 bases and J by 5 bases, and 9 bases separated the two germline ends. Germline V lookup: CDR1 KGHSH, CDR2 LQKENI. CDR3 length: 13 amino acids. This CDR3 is CASSPTGLDTQYF. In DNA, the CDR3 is TGTGCCAGCTCACCTACAGGGCTAGATACGCAGTATTTT.

CDR3 in DNA: TGTGCCAGTAGCCGGAGGGGGACAGGGGGGTCCGGGGAGCTGTTTTTT. This sequence encodes CASSRRGTGGSGELFF. This rearrangement joins TRBV19 to TRBJ2-2; TRBD1 matches at 11 bases. CDR1 LNHDA and CDR2 SQIVND come from the germline V gene (reference sequence). The ends lost 6 bases at V and 6 bases at J; junction bases unmatched: 9. This CDR3 comprises 16 residues.

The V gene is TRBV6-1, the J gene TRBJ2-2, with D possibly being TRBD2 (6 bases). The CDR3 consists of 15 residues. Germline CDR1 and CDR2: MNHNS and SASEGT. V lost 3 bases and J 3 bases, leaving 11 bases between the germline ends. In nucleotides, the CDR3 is TGTGCCAGCAGTGATGGAGGGTGGGACACCGGGGAGCTGTTTTTT. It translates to CASSDGGWDTGELFF.

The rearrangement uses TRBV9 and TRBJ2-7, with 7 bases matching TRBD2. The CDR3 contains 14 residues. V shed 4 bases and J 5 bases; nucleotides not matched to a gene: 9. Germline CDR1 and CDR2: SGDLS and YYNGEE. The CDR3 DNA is TGTGCCAGCAGCCCCCCGGGAGGACCCAACGAGCAGTACTTC. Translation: CASSPPGGPNEQYF.

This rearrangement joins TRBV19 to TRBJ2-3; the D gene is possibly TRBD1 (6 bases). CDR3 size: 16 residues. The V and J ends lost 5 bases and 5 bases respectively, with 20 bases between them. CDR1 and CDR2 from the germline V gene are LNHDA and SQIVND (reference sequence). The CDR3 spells CASSLNEGGMGDTQYF. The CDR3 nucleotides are TGTGCCAGTAGTTTAAATGAAGGGGGAATGGGAGATACGCAGTATTTT.

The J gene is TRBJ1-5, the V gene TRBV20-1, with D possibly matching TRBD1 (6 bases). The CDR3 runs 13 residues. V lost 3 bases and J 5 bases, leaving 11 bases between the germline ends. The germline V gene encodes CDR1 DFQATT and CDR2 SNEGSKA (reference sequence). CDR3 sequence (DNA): TGCAGTGCTAGTATGCAGGGGTATCAGCCCCAGCATTTT. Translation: CSASMQGYQPQHF.

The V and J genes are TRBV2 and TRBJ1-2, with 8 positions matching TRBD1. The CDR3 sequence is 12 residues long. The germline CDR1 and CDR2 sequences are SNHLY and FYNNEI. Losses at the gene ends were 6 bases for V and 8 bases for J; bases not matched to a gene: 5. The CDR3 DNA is TGTGCCAGCAGAGAGACAGGGGACGGCTACACCTTC. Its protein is CASRETGDGYTF.

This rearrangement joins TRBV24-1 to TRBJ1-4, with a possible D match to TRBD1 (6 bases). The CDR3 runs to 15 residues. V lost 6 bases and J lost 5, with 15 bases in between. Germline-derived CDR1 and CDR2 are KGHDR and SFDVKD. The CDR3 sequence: CATSYPTGGNEKLFF. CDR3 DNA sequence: TGTGCCACCAGTTATCCGACAGGAGGAAATGAAAAACTGTTTTTT.

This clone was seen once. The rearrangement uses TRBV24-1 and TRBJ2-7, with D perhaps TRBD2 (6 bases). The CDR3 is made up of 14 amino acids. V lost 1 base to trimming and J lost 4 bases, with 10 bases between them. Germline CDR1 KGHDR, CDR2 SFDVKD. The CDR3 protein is CATSDLGTPYEQYF. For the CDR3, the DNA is TGTGCCACCAGTGATTTAGGGACTCCTTACGAGCAGTACTTC.

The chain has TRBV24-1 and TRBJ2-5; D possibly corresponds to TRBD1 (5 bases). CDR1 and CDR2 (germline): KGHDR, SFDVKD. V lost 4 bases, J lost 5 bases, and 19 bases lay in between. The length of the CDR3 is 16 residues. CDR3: CATSDPSGQAGETQYF. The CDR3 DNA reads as TGTGCCACCAGTGACCCGTCCGGGCAAGCAGGGGAGACCCAGTACTTC.

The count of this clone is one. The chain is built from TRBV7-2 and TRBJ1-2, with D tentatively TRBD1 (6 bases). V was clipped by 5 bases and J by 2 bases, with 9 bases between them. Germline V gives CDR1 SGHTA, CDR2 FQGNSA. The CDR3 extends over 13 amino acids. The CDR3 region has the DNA TGTGCCAGCAGCCCCGGACAGAACTATGGCTACACCTTC. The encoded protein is CASSPGQNYGYTF.

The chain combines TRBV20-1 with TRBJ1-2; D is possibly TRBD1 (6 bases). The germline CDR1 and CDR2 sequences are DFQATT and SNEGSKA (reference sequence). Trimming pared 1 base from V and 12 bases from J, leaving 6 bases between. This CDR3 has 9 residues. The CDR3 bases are TGCAGTGCTAGAGGACAGGACACCTTC. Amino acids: CSARGQDTF.

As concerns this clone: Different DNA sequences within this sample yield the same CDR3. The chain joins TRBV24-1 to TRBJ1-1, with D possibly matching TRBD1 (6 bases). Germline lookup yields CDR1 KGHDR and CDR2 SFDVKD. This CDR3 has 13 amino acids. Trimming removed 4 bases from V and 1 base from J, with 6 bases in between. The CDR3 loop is CATSETGNTEAFF. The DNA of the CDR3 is TGTGCCACCAGTGAGACAGGGAACACTGAAGCTTTCTTT.

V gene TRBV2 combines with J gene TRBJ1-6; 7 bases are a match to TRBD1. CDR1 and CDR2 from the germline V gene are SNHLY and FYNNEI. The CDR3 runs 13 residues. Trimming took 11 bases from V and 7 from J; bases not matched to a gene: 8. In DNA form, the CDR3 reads TGTGCCGGTACAGGGGAAGGAAATTCACCCCTCCACTTT. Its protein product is CAGTGEGNSPLHF.

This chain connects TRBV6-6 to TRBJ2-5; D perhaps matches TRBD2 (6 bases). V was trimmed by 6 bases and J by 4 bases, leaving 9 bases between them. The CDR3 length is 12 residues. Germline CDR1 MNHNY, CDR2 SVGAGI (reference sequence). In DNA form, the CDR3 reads TGTGCCAGCAGCAGACTAGGAGAGACCCAGTACTTC. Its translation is CASSRLGETQYF.

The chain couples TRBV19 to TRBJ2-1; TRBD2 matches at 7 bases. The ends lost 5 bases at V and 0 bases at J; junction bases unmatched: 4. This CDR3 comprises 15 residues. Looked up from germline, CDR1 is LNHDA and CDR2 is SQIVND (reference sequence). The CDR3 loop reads CASSVGGYSYNEQFF. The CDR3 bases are TGTGCCAGTAGTGTCGGGGGGTACTCCTACAATGAGCAGTTCTTC.

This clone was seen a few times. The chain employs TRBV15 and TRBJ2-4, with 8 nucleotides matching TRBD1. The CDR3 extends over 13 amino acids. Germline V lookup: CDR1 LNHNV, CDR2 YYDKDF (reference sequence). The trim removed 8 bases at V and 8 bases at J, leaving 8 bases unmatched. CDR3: CATSKEQGDIQYF. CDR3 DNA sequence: TGTGCCACCTCTAAGGAACAGGGGGACATTCAGTACTTC. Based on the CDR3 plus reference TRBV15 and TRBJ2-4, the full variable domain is DAMVIQNPRYQVTQFGKPVTLSCSQTLNHNVMYWYQQKSSQAPKLLFHYYDKDFNNEADTPDNFQSRRPNTSFCFLDIRSPGLGDTAMYLCATSKEQGDIQYFGAGTRLSVL.